The rows below give T cell receptor beta chains drawn from one sample of a study of CD8 T cells in ankylosing spondylitis. In TCRdb, the 5' RACE reads were re-called with MiXCR into one record per CDR3 protein. The sample has some 220,000 distinct CDR3 sequences, about 7.3% seen once; the top ten hold approximately 15%. Sequenced input: blood, either unsorted or a sorted T cell fraction (not recorded which). These receptors all come from a male donor with ankylosing spondylitis. Each CDR3 is given with its conserved first and last residue. The order of the fields is CDR3 protein, CDR3 DNA, J gene, D gene, V gene, clone size. The D gene is left open where the match is weak. Rows may omit the clone size; those that give it use once, few, many or a size class.

CASSLVIGQYPTEAFF | TGTGCCAGCAGCTTAGTCATCGGACAGTACCCCACTGAAGCTTTCTTT | TRBJ1-1 | . | TRBV7-2 | few
CASSNRDRPFMNTEAFF | TGTGCCAGCAGCAACCGGGACAGGCCGTTCATGAACACTGAAGCTTTCTTT | TRBJ1-1 | TRBD1 | TRBV6-2/TRBV6-3 | many
CASSQGTDQETQYF | TGTGCCAGCAGCCAAGGGACCGATCAAGAGACCCAGTACTTC | TRBJ2-5 | . | TRBV5-5 | few
CATPRTGGMSNTEAFF | TGTGCCACTCCCAGGACAGGGGGAATGTCTAACACTGAAGCTTTCTTT | TRBJ1-1 | TRBD1 | TRBV10-3 | .
CASSPNLPGEAFF | TGTGCCAGCAGCCCTAACCTCCCAGGTGAGGCTTTCTTT | TRBJ1-1 | . | TRBV7-9 | many
CATSTGRGNEQFF | TGTGCCACCAGCACAGGGAGGGGCAATGAGCAGTTCTTC | TRBJ2-1 | TRBD2 | TRBV15 | many
CSASPDPTGSSTDTQYF | TGCAGTGCTAGCCCAGACCCGACAGGGAGTAGCACAGATACGCAGTATTTT | TRBJ2-3 | TRBD1 | TRBV20-1 | few
CASSLPASRALGYGYTF | TGTGCCAGCAGCTTACCCGCATCCCGAGCACTCGGCTATGGCTACACCTTC | TRBJ1-2 | . | TRBV7-9 | many
CSVARDKSYEQYF | TGCAGCGTGGCCCGGGACAAGTCCTACGAGCAGTACTTC | TRBJ2-7 | . | TRBV29-1 | few
CATSIQGSTEAFF | TGTGCCACCAGTATACAGGGGAGCACTGAAGCTTTCTTT | TRBJ1-1 | TRBD1 | TRBV15 | many
CASSPGGVLYGYTF | TGCGCCAGCAGCCCTGGGGGCGTACTCTATGGCTACACCTTC | TRBJ1-2 | . | TRBV4-1 | .
CASSFRGGGQPQHF | TGTGCCAGCAGTTTTCGGGGGGGAGGACAGCCCCAGCATTTT | TRBJ1-5 | . | TRBV12-3/TRBV12-4 | many
CATSNSRDYGYTF | TGTGCCACCAGTAACTCAAGGGACTATGGCTACACCTTC | TRBJ1-2 | . | TRBV24-1 | many
CASSKVKDRGDEQFF | TGTGCCAGCAGCAAAGTCAAGGACAGGGGCGATGAGCAGTTCTTC | TRBJ2-1 | . | TRBV21-1 | many
CASSQVLAGGDEQYF | TGTGCCAGCAGCCAAGTCCTGGCAGGGGGCGACGAGCAGTACTTC | TRBJ2-7 | TRBD1 | TRBV4-2 | many
CASSLKREIGYEQYF | TGTGCCAGCAGCTTGAAGCGGGAGATCGGGTACGAGCAGTACTTC | TRBJ2-7 | TRBD2 | TRBV5-4 | many
CASSVEGTGVGNTIYF | TGTGCCAGCAGCGTAGAAGGGACAGGGGTTGGAAACACCATATATTTT | TRBJ1-3 | TRBD1 | TRBV9 | .
CASSLTGTTSYEQYF | TGCGCCAGCAGCTTGACAGGGACAACCTCCTACGAGCAGTACTTC | TRBJ2-7 | . | TRBV5-1 | many
CATRTGESNQPQHF | TGTGCCACGAGAACAGGAGAGAGCAATCAGCCCCAGCATTTT | TRBJ1-5 | . | TRBV28 | many
CAISGVPIAGGPDTQNF | TGTGCCATCAGTGGGGTCCCCATAGCGGGGGGGCCAGATACGCAGAATTTT | TRBJ2-3 | TRBD2 | TRBV10-3 | .
CASSQGNGYEQYF | TGCGCCAGCAGCCAGGGGAATGGCTACGAGCAGTACTTC | TRBJ2-7 | . | TRBV4-3 | many
CASSLRAGREKLFF | TGTGCCAGCAGTTTAAGGGCAGGGCGGGAAAAACTGTTTTTT | TRBJ1-4 | . | TRBV12-3/TRBV12-4 | many
CASSLTGTGGYYEQYF | TGTGCCAGCAGCTTAACCGGGACAGGGGGCTACTACGAGCAGTACTTC | TRBJ2-7 | TRBD1 | TRBV7-8 | many
CSVEIWTGDRYGYTF | TGCAGCGTGGAGATTTGGACAGGCGATCGTTATGGCTACACCTTC | TRBJ1-2 | TRBD1 | TRBV29-1 | many
CAWSVGLEQFF | TGTGCCTGGAGTGTAGGTCTGGAGCAGTTCTTC | TRBJ2-1 | . | TRBV30 | many
CASSLQRSYEQYF | TGTGCCAGCAGCTTGCAGCGATCCTACGAGCAGTACTTC | TRBJ2-7 | . | TRBV5-6 | many
CASSLALSSNYGYTF | TGCGCCAGCAGCTTGGCCCTCAGCTCGAACTATGGCTACACCTTC | TRBJ1-2 | . | TRBV5-1 | many
CSARLRLDPYNEQFF | TGCAGTGCTAGACTCCGGCTAGATCCCTACAATGAGCAGTTCTTC | TRBJ2-1 | . | TRBV20-1 | .
CASSTREDGELFF | TGTGCCAGCAGTACCAGGGAGGACGGGGAGCTGTTTTTT | TRBJ2-2 | . | TRBV6-1 | few
CSVEDAGYEQFF | TGCAGCGTTGAAGACGCCGGCTATGAGCAGTTCTTC | TRBJ2-1 | . | TRBV29-1 | few
CASSRGGVRANQPQHF | TGTGCCAGCAGCCGAGGGGGGGTCCGCGCTAATCAGCCCCAGCATTTT | TRBJ1-5 | . | TRBV7-9 | many
CASSFQDSGTYEQYF | TGTGCCAGCAGTTTTCAGGACTCAGGAACCTACGAGCAGTACTTC | TRBJ2-7 | . | TRBV27 | many
CATSSSSNEQFF | TGTGCCACCAGTTCTAGCAGCAATGAGCAGTTCTTC | TRBJ2-1 | . | TRBV24-1 | many
CASSLVQQSSYEQYF | TGTGCCAGCAGTTTAGTCCAGCAAAGCTCCTACGAGCAGTACTTC | TRBJ2-7 | . | TRBV28 | many
CASSERGQQETQYF | TGTGCCAGCAGTGAAAGAGGGCAACAAGAGACCCAGTACTTC | TRBJ2-5 | . | TRBV2 | many
CASSWGGQEQYF | TGCGCCAGCAGCTGGGGAGGGCAGGAGCAGTACTTC | TRBJ2-7 | TRBD2 | TRBV5-1 | few
CASSPPVETQYF | TGTGCCAGCAGCCCCCCCGTAGAGACCCAGTACTTC | TRBJ2-5 | . | TRBV6-2/TRBV6-3 | .
CASSLVAGGDEAFF | TGTGCCAGCAGCTTAGTCGCCGGCGGGGATGAAGCTTTCTTT | TRBJ1-1 | . | TRBV7-9 | many
CASTTDRANTGELFF | TGTGCCAGCACCACAGACAGGGCCAACACCGGGGAGCTGTTTTTT | TRBJ2-2 | TRBD1 | TRBV28 | many
CASSIIGVEQYF | TGTGCCAGCAGTATCATAGGGGTCGAGCAGTACTTC | TRBJ2-7 | . | TRBV6-6 | many
CASSPTGTSDRWTQYF | TGCGCCAGCAGCCCGACCGGGACTAGCGACCGATGGACCCAGTACTTC | TRBJ2-5 | TRBD2 | TRBV5-1 | many
CASRGATEAFF | TGTGCCAGCAGGGGAGCCACTGAAGCTTTCTTT | TRBJ1-1 | . | TRBV27 | many